A selection of T cell receptor beta chains follows, all from one sample in a study of cytomegalovirus exposure and HLA in healthy donors. Measured with immunoSEQ multiplex PCR; TCRdb has only the in-frame clones, and not every one. The sample records around 130,000 clones, over 75% being singletons. The sequencing sample was made of PBMCs. These receptors were collected from a man aged 50 or older in good health and CMV-seronegative. The CDR3 runs from the conserved cysteine through the conserved F or W. The D gene is left open where the match is weak. The size field is filled for only some rows; it gives once, few, many or a size class.

. | TRBJ2-2 | TRBD1 | TRBV2 | TGTGCCAGCAGTTCGACAGGGCAGAGCGGGGAGCTGTTTTTT | CASSSTGQSGELFF
. | TRBJ2-1 | TRBD2 | TRBV10-3 | TGTGCCATCAGTGAGCGGGCTAGCGGGACCTATGAGCAGTTCTTC | CAISERASGTYEQFF
few | TRBJ2-7 | TRBD2 | TRBV11-2 | TGTGCCAGCAGCTTAGGGGTAGCGGGAGCGTACGAGCAGTACTTC | CASSLGVAGAYEQYF
few | TRBJ2-1 | TRBD2 | TRBV5-4 | TGTGCCAGCAGCTTTCGAATTTCTAGCGGATCCTACAATGAGCAGTTCTTC | CASSFRISSGSYNEQFF
. | TRBJ1-5 | TRBD1 | TRBV7-2 | TGTGCCAGCAGCGACAACAGGGGTGCGGGCAATCAGCCCCAGCATTTT | CASSDNRGAGNQPQHF
. | TRBJ2-6 | TRBD1 | TRBV28 | TGTGCCAGCAGGATACAGGGGGCTGGGGCCAACGTCCTGACTTTC | CASRIQGAGANVLTF
once | TRBJ2-3 | TRBD1 | TRBV29-1 | TGCAGCGTTGCGACAGGGGTGGTGACAGATACGCAGTATTTT | CSVATGVVTDTQYF
. | TRBJ2-2 | . | TRBV29-1 | TGCAGCGTTGGACAGTCGGGCCAGGGCGCCGGGGAGCTGTTTTTT | CSVGQSGQGAGELFF
. | TRBJ2-7 | TRBD2 | TRBV4-2 | TGTGCCAGCAGCCTCACTGCAGGGACTAGCGGCGGATCGCACGAGCAGTACTTC | CASSLTAGTSGGSHEQYF
. | TRBJ1-1 | . | TRBV5-1 | TGCGCCAGCAGTTTGACTACTATGAACACTGAAGCTTTCTTT | CASSLTTMNTEAFF
. | TRBJ1-2 | . | TRBV11-3 | TGTGCCAGCAGCTTAGTTTTAGGCTACACCTTC | CASSLVLGYTF
. | TRBJ1-1 | . | TRBV2 | TGTGCCAGCAGTCGGGAAGGGGGCACTGAAGCTTTCTTT | CASSREGGTEAFF
. | TRBJ1-5 | . | TRBV19 | TGTGCCAGTAGTAAACCTGATGGATGGAGGCGCAATCAGCCCCAGCATTTT | CASSKPDGWRRNQPQHF
. | TRBJ2-7 | . | TRBV29-1 | TGCAGCGTCGGTACCTACGAGCAGTACTTC | CSVGTYEQYF
. | TRBJ1-5 | TRBD1 | TRBV6-6 | TGTGCCAGCATACGGGACAGCCAAAATCAGCCCCAGCATTTT | CASIRDSQNQPQHF
few | TRBJ2-5 | . | TRBV4-3 | TGCGCCAGCAGCCAAGGGAGGAGCAGCGGCGGAGTCGTAGAGACCCAGTACTTC | CASSQGRSSGGVVETQYF
. | TRBJ2-7 | TRBD1 | TRBV7-2 | TGTGCCAGCAGCTTCTACGGGGACAGGGGCGACGAGCAGTACTTC | CASSFYGDRGDEQYF
few | TRBJ2-1 | TRBD2 | TRBV7-3 | TGTGCCAGCAGCCAAGACGGGGGGACTAGCAATAAGCAGTTCTTC | CASSQDGGTSNKQFF
once | TRBJ2-1 | . | TRBV20-1 | TGCAGTGCTGAGACCTACAATGAGCAGTTCTTC | CSAETYNEQFF
. | TRBJ2-3 | . | TRBV7-2 | TGTGCCAGCAGCCTCGAGGAGCGGAGGACGCAGTATTTT | CASSLEERRTQYF
. | TRBJ2-1 | TRBD2 | TRBV6-6 | TGTGCCAGCACCTTAGGACTAGCGGGAGGCCATGAGCAGTTCTTC | CASTLGLAGGHEQFF
. | TRBJ2-3 | . | TRBV18 | TGTGCCAGCTCCCCCCCCCTGGGAGGGGGGCTAGATACGCAGTATTTT | CASSPPLGGGLDTQYF